These 11 T cell receptor beta chains share one sample of origin, sequenced in a study of T cell repertoires in cytomegalovirus infection. Antigens of these TCRs are unknown. TCRdb independently ran MiXCR on the reads; one entry per CDR3 protein. The table records approximately 100,000 distinct CDR3 sequences, 29% of them present only once. Sequencing was performed on CD8+ T cells from cultured PBMCs, taken from culture after CMV antigen stimulation. The receptors here all came from a human donor in good health (CMV status not recorded). Some clones in this sample may be carry-over from other donors' samples.

This clonotype has a count of ten or more. Because the CDR3's place on the DNA is in doubt, the DNA is left out and the CDR3 is given as listed by TCRdb. The chain uses TRBV14 and TRBJ2-3; TRBD1 is taken as the D call from the table, unchecked against the DNA. A total of 16 residues make up the CDR3, ends included. Looked up from germline, CDR1 is SGHDN and CDR2 is FVKESK. The CDR3: CASSQDVARGSRGKYF.

This clonotype was detected ten times or more. V gene TRBV19 combines with J gene TRBJ2-7; D possibly corresponds to TRBD2 (6 bases). CDR1 is LNHDA, CDR2 SQIVND, per germline (reference sequence). V lost 8 bases and J lost 3, with 11 bases in between. The CDR3 spans 12 residues. CDR3 bases: TGTGCCAGTTCTGGGGGGATCTACGAGCAGTACTTC. This encodes CASSGGIYEQYF.

The chain joins TRBV10-3 to TRBJ1-4; 7 positions agree with TRBD1. Germline CDR1 reads ENHRY; CDR2 reads SYGVKD. The CDR3 is 17 amino acids. Unmatched junction bases numbered 12, after V lost 0 bases and J lost 8 bases. As DNA, the CDR3 is TGTGCCATCAGTGAGTCGGTTTCGACAGGGTTAAGCGAAAAACTGTTTTTT. It encodes CAISESVSTGLSEKLFF.

The sample holds many counts of this clonotype. The rearrangement joins TRBV15 to TRBJ1-1, with D uncertain. From germline, CDR1 is LNHNV and CDR2 YYDKDF (reference sequence). Deletions cut 3 bases from V and 0 bases from J, with 8 bases between. The CDR3 covers 14 residues. The CDR3 loop is CATSSNRMNTEAFF. The DNA of the CDR3 is TGTGCCACCAGCAGTAATCGGATGAACACTGAAGCTTTCTTT.

This clonotype was seen only a few times. The V gene is TRBV19, the J gene TRBJ1-1, with a tentative D call TRBD1 (5 bases). Germline CDR1 reads LNHDA; CDR2 reads SQIVND (reference sequence). CDR3 length: 15 amino acids. Trimming removed 5 bases from V and 4 bases from J, with 17 bases in between. CDR3 coding DNA: TGTGCCAGTAGTCAGGGACCTCCTACCGGCACTGAAGCTTTCTTT. Encoded protein: CASSQGPPTGTEAFF.

This clonotype was counted only a few times. The chain recombines TRBV6-2 or TRBV6-3 with TRBJ2-7, with D perhaps TRBD2 (5 bases). V lost 4 bases and J 2 bases, leaving 12 bases between the germline ends. CDR3 size: 14 residues. CDR1 is MNHEY, CDR2 SVGEGT, per germline. CDR3 amino acids: CASSSRLSTYEQYF. As DNA, the CDR3 is TGTGCCAGCAGTTCTCGACTATCGACCTACGAGCAGTACTTC.

With regard to this clonotype: At one end, the junction sequence differs from germline, possibly due to a read error. This chain joins TRBV12-5 and TRBJ1-5; D possibly corresponds to TRBD1 (6 bases). Germline values: CDR1 LGHNT, CDR2 FRNRAP. CDR3 length equals 17 residues. The CDR3 nucleotides are TGTGCTAGTGGTCCGACGGACAGTTCTTATAGCAATCAGTCCCAGCATTTT. Protein product: CASGPTDSSYSNQSQHF.

This rearrangement joins TRBV9 to TRBJ2-3; 7 bases align to TRBD2. The ends lost 3 bases at V and 4 bases at J; junction bases unmatched: 11. Per germline, CDR1 SGDLS and CDR2 YYNGEE. The CDR3 totals 16 residues. In DNA, the CDR3 is TGTGCCAGCAGCGCAGAAGGCGGGGGAAGCGCAGATACGCAGTATTTT. Translating gives CASSAEGGGSADTQYF.

The chain combines TRBV19 with TRBJ1-5; D uncertain. This CDR3 spans 15 amino acids. V was trimmed by 6 bases and J by 3 bases, leaving 15 bases between them. CDR1 is LNHDA, CDR2 SQIVND, per germline (reference sequence). The DNA for the CDR3 is TGTGCCAGTAGCGCAACCGAGGGTTTCAATCAGCCCCAGCATTTT. Amino acids: CASSATEGFNQPQHF.

This rearrangement joins TRBV19 to TRBJ2-1; D is perhaps TRBD2 (6 bases). Germline CDR1 reads LNHDA; CDR2 reads SQIVND (reference sequence). Trimming took off 1 base at V and 5 bases at J, with 9 bases between the two ends. The CDR3 is 14 residues long. CDR3 amino acids: CASSIGGGDNEQFF. The CDR3 bases are TGTGCCAGTAGTATAGGAGGAGGGGACAATGAGCAGTTCTTC. Supplemented by reference TRBV19 and TRBJ2-1, the full variable domain reads DGGITQSPKYLFRKEGQNVTLSCEQNLNHDAMYWYRQDPGQGLRLIYYSQIVNDFQKGDIAEGYSVSREKKESFPLTVTSAQKNPTAFYLCASSIGGGDNEQFFGPGTRLTVL.

V usage is TRBV5-1 and J usage is TRBJ2-2; D is unclear. V was shortened by 4 bases and J by 6 bases, with 22 bases between the two germline ends. Per the germline V gene, CDR1 is SGHRS and CDR2 is YFSETQ. The CDR3 sequence is 17 residues long. CDR3 region: CASSTYSGHKTAGELFF. The CDR3 DNA sequence: TGCGCCAGCAGCACATATTCGGGCCACAAGACGGCCGGGGAGCTGTTTTTT.